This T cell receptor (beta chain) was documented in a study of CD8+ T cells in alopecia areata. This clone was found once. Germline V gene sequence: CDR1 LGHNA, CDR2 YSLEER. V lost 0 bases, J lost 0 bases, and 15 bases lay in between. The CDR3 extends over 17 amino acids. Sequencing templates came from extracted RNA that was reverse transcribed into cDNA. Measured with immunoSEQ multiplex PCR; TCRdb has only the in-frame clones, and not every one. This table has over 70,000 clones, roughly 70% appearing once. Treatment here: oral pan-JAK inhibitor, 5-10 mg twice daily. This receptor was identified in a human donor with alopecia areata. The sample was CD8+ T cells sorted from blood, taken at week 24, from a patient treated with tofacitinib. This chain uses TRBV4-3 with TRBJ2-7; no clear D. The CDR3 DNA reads TGCGCCAGCAGCCAAGATAGGAACAGCGCAAGCTCCTACGAGCAGTACTTC. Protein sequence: CASSQDRNSASSYEQYF.